This TCR beta chain was recovered during a study of human T cells and chemical hapten exposure. Study as a whole: From small differences in pooled library volume came most of the variation in per-sample TCR yields.

The germline CDR1 and CDR2 sequences are SGHRS and YFSETQ. The CDR3 contains 16 residues. Trimming removed 4 bases from V and 5 bases from J; junction bases left unmatched: 9. Regarding this clonotype: What it binds is unknown.

General study points: Significantly more large CDR3 similarity clusters arose among expanded TCRs than among controls.

Time point here: pre-sensitization, week 0. Noted treatment: therapeutic diphenylcyclopropenone sensitization with weekly scalp DPC. Blood draws came before every patch-test application. Library preparation tagged each individual cDNA molecule with a unique molecular identifier. A single record per CDR3 protein comes from TCRdb applying MiXCR to the RACE reads. The sample shows tens of thousands of distinct CDR3 sequences, 10% to 13% of them seen only once. This clonotype was sampled from a man aged 30 to 45 with alopecia areata. Some clones in this sample may be carry-over from other donors' samples. This sample comprised whole blood, obtained in connection with sensitization to the hapten diphenylcyclopropenone (DPC). V gene TRBV5-1 combines with J gene TRBJ1-1, with 12 bases lining up with TRBD1. CDR3 DNA sequence: TGCGCCAGCAGCCGGGGGACAGGGGGCGCAAAGACTGAAGCTTTCTTT. It translates to CASSRGTGGAKTEAFF.